A selection of T cell receptor beta chains follows, all from one sample in a study of shared T cell receptors in the human thymus. Repertoires were generated with immunoSEQ multiplex PCR, while TCRdb's copy carries only in-frame clones and drops some. The repertoire holds 630,000 or so clones, about 87% seen once, with over 0.008% in the top ten. This sample was also put to use in a study of human thymus T cells.

The sample comprised thymocytes. These TCRs come from a boy less than two years old with a congenital heart defect. CDR3s leave out the opening cysteine and the closing phenylalanine or tryptophan.

V | CDR3
TRBV4-1 | ASSHPPAASESYEQY
TRBV5-1 | ASRWTGDGYEQY
TRBV7-9 | ASSFRVDREGTEAF
TRBV7-2 | ASSPLAGKPYEQY
TRBV4-3 | ASSQGRDRGYEQY
TRBV6-5 | ASSYDRDFGVGYT
TRBV15 | ATSTPRGAVYEQF
TRBV29-1 | SVEHIIGIEDRRNNEQF
TRBV27 | ASSIQGAEMEAF
TRBV6-5 | ASSYDRGRSSYEQY